One and the same sample provided the 7 T cell receptor beta chains below, sequenced in a study of response to subunit inactivated influenza vaccine. One entry per CDR3 protein results from TCRdb running MiXCR on the RT-PCR reads. The table records 500,000 to 700,000 distinct CDR3 sequences, approximately 22% of them present only once. A further study also used this sample, focusing on T cells expressing NK-cell markers. Turning to that study: The authors made TCR beta cDNA libraries by 5'RACE template switching. This switching added a universal primer site and UMIs.

The sample was CD4+ T cells sorted from PBMCs, taken roughly 12 days after vaccination. Receptors were obtained from a man in his fifties who received an inactivated influenza vaccine.

This clonotype was counted a few times. This chain connects TRBV11-2 to TRBJ2-7; D possibly corresponds to TRBD1 (5 bases). There are 13 residues in the CDR3. V shed 5 bases and J shed 4 bases, with 12 bases lying between them. CDR1 is SGHAT and CDR2 is FQNNGV in the germline V gene. The CDR3 nucleotides are TGTGCCAGCAGCGTGCAGGGAAGGTACGAGCAGTACTTC. Amino acids: CASSVQGRYEQYF.

This clonotype showed up just a few times. This sequence joins TRBV7-9 and TRBJ2-7, with 10 bases fitting TRBD2. The germline V gene has CDR1 SEHNR and CDR2 FQNEAQ (reference sequence). CDR3 length: 14 residues. Unmatched junction bases numbered 4, after V lost 5 bases and J lost 3 bases. The CDR3 DNA reads TGTGCCAGCAGCGTTAGCGGGAGGAGCTACGAGCAGTACTTC. Protein product: CASSVSGRSYEQYF.

V gene TRBV5-6 combines with J gene TRBJ2-3, with 10 bases lining up with TRBD1. Unmatched junction bases numbered 1, after V lost 5 bases and J lost 1 base. Germline V gene sequence: CDR1 SGHDT, CDR2 YYEEEE. This CDR3 has 14 amino acids. This chain's CDR3 is CASRGTGGTDTQYF. CDR3 bases: TGTGCCAGCAGGGGGACAGGGGGCACAGATACGCAGTATTTT.

This chain joins TRBV5-1 and TRBJ2-5, with D hard to call. From germline, CDR1 is SGHRS and CDR2 YFSETQ. This CDR3 comprises 13 residues. The germline V and J ends were trimmed by 2 bases and 3 bases, with 8 bases remaining between them. This CDR3 is CASSLKAKETQYF. CDR3 coding DNA: TGCGCCAGCAGCTTAAAGGCTAAAGAGACCCAGTACTTC.

This clonotype was counted a few times. The chain links TRBV7-2 to TRBJ2-2; 14 positions match TRBD2. The length of the CDR3 is 15 residues. Germline values: CDR1 SGHTA, CDR2 FQGNSA. Trimming cost V 7 bases and J 7 bases; bases outside gene matches: 5. The CDR3 here is CASTRLAGGYGELFF. In DNA, the CDR3 is TGTGCCAGCACCAGACTAGCGGGAGGGTACGGGGAGCTGTTTTTT.

The CDR3 bases are TGCGCCAGCAGCCCGGGACTAGCGGGGGGGCCGGCCGAGCAGTACTTC. Translated, it gives CASSPGLAGGPAEQYF. The chain recombines TRBV4-1 with TRBJ2-7, with TRBD2 matching over 16 bases. Per the germline V gene, CDR1 is MGHRA and CDR2 is YSYEKL. The trim removed 4 bases at V and 6 bases at J, leaving 6 bases unmatched. The CDR3 runs to 16 residues.

This clonotype occurred a few times. The J gene is TRBJ1-6, the V gene TRBV5-1; 8 bases align to TRBD1. Looked up from germline, CDR1 is SGHRS and CDR2 is YFSETQ. V dropped 4 bases and J dropped 7; count of bases not matched to a gene: 10. The CDR3 has 16 amino acids. The CDR3 loop is CASSISGGKINSPLHF. Here the CDR3 DNA reads TGCGCCAGCAGCATCTCAGGGGGCAAGATAAATTCACCCCTCCACTTT.